These 8 T cell receptor beta chains originate from one sample sequenced in a study of cytomegalovirus exposure and HLA in healthy donors. The PCR ran on 60 Vbeta and 13 Jbeta primers. TCRdb's table, derived via immunoSEQ multiplex PCR, lists solely in-frame clones and lacks some. Of 140,000 to 150,000 clones in the sample, roughly three quarters were seen once. The sequenced material came from PBMCs. These receptors were collected from a woman aged 40 to 55 in good health and CMV-seronegative.

This clone appeared once. Other DNA sequences in this specimen translate into the identical CDR3. This sequence joins TRBV18 and TRBJ2-7; D gene ambiguous. The CDR3 is made up of 12 amino acids. CDR1 is KGHSH and CDR2 is LQKENI in the germline V gene. Trimming stripped 6 bases from V and 0 bases from J, with 6 bases between. The CDR3 DNA is TGTGCCAGCTCCCCCAGCTCCTACGAGCAGTACTTC. Its protein is CASSPSSYEQYF.

The chain couples TRBV6-6 to TRBJ2-7; D unclear. The V gene's germline CDR1 is MNHNY and CDR2 SVGAGI (reference sequence). CDR3 length: 11 amino acids. V gave up 2 bases and J gave up 3 bases, with 2 bases separating them. CDR3 bases: TGTGCCAGCAGTTACCTCTACGAGCAGTACTTC. Protein sequence: CASSYLYEQYF.

The chain uses TRBV4-2 and TRBJ1-4; maybe TRBD1 (5 bases). Germline CDR1 LGHNA, CDR2 YNFKEQ. CDR3 length equals 15 residues. Trimming cost V 4 bases and J 4 bases, with 13 bases left between them. CDR3 protein: CASSRFDSLNEKLFF. CDR3 in DNA: TGTGCCAGCAGCCGATTCGACAGCCTTAATGAAAAACTGTTTTTT.

The J gene is TRBJ1-2, the V gene TRBV19; 9 positions agree with TRBD1. This CDR3 comprises 15 residues. The J segment lost 4 bases and the V segment lost 3 bases, leaving 6 bases of the junction unmatched. Germline CDR1 LNHDA, CDR2 SQIVND (reference sequence). CDR3 region: CASSMGDRAIYGYTF. The CDR3 nucleotides read TGTGCCAGTAGTATGGGGGACAGGGCTATCTATGGCTACACCTTC.

This clone was found a few times. This rearrangement joins TRBV12-5 to TRBJ1-1; TRBD1 agrees at 8 bases. With 5 bases clipped from V and 5 bases from J, the junction kept 16 bases outside the gene matches. The V gene's germline CDR1 is LGHNT and CDR2 FRNRAP. The length of the CDR3 is 17 residues. DNA of the CDR3: TGTGCTAGTGGTCCTTATTACCGCGGACAGGGTGTGACTGAAGCTTTCTTT. The encoded protein is CASGPYYRGQGVTEAFF.

This chain joins TRBV11-2 and TRBJ2-1; D gene ambiguous. V was cut by 4 bases and J by 6 bases, with 16 bases left in between. Germline V CDR1 and CDR2: SGHAT, FQNNGV. CDR3 length: 15 amino acids. In DNA, the CDR3 is TGTGCCAGCAGCTCCACCGGGTCCGTAGGCAATGAGCAGTTCTTC. Translated: CASSSTGSVGNEQFF.

The V and J genes are TRBV5-1 and TRBJ2-7, with a weak D call TRBD2 (8 bases). CDR1 is SGHRS and CDR2 is YFSETQ in the germline V gene. The CDR3 has 15 residues. Trimming stripped 4 bases from V and 4 bases from J, with 18 bases between. The CDR3 bases are TGCGCCAGCAGCGACATTAGCGGGACAGTTTACGAGCAGTACTTC. It codes for CASSDISGTVYEQYF.

CDR3 residues: CSVPTGERNEQYF. CDR3 in DNA: TGCAGCGTTCCGACAGGGGAGAGGAACGAGCAGTACTTC. This chain connects TRBV29-1 to TRBJ2-7, with 8 bases fitting TRBD1. Trimming cost V 5 bases and J 5 bases; bases outside gene matches: 8. Per germline, CDR1 SQVTM and CDR2 ANQGSEA. This CDR3 has 13 residues.